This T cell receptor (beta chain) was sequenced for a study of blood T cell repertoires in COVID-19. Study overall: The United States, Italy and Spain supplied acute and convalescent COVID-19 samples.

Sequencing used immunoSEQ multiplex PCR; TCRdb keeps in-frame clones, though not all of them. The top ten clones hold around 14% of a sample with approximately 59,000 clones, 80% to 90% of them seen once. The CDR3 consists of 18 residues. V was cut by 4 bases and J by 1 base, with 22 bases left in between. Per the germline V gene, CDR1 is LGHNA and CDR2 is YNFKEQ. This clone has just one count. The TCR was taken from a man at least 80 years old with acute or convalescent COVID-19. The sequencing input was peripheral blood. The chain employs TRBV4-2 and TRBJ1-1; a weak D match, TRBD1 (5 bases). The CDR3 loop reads CASSRQNQGLIKNTEAFF. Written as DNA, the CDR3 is TGTGCCAGCAGCCGACAGAACCAAGGCCTTATTAAGAACACTGAAGCTTTCTTT.